This TCR beta chain was obtained from a study of T cells in Graves' hyperthyroidism and ophthalmopathy. Points from the study as a whole: Progression to ophthalmopathy was predicted a median of roughly 6.8 months early. Researchers report that a 13 V-J model separated ophthalmopathy from stable hyperthyroidism. Most clonotypes that expanded in the thyroid above 0.001 also showed up in blood.

RNA transcripts were the template for amplifying TCR beta CDR3 regions. HTBI primers were used for first-round RT-PCR of the TCR CDR3. TCRdb analysed the multiplex PCR reads with MiXCR anew, one entry per CDR3 protein. The sample holds about 840,000 distinct CDR3 sequences, 38% seen once. With regard to this clonotype: The antigen is undetermined.

The TCR sequence derives from a man younger than 35 with Graves' hyperthyroidism. The source material was blood.

In DNA, the CDR3 is TGCAGTCCTTTAAGGGATGAAAAACTGTTTTTT. The encoded protein is CSPLRDEKLFF. The gene calls are TRBV20-1 and TRBJ1-4; no clear D gene. Per germline, CDR1 DFQATT and CDR2 SNEGSKA (reference sequence). V lost 8 bases to trimming and J lost 6 bases, with 10 bases between them. CDR3 length equals 11 residues.